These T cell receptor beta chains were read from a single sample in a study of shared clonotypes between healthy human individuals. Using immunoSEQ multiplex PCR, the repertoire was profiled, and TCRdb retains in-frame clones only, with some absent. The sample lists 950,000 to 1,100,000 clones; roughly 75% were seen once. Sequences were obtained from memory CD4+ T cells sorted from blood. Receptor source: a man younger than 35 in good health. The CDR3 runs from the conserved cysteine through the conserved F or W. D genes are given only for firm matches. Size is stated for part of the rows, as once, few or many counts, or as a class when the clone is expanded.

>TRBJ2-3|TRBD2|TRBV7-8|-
CASSLQSSGRADTQYF
TGTGCCAGCAGCTTACAATCTAGCGGGAGGGCAGATACGCAGTATTTT
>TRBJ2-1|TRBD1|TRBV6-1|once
CASTGGLRGEQFF
TGTGCCAGTACAGGGGGCCTCAGGGGTGAGCAGTTCTTC
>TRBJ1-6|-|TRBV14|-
CASSPVPMVSPLHF
TGTGCCAGCAGCCCTGTGCCCATGGTTTCACCCCTCCACTTT
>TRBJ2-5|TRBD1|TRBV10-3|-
CAISGQGANQETQYF
TGTGCCATCAGCGGACAGGGGGCAAACCAAGAGACCCAGTACTTC
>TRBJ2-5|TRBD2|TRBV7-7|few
CASSRTGGRETQYF
TGTGCTAGCAGTCGAACGGGGGGGCGAGAGACCCAGTACTTC
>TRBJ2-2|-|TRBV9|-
CASSSKGQVIRTGELFF
TGTGCCAGCAGCTCCAAAGGGCAGGTCATTCGGACCGGGGAGCTGTTTTTT
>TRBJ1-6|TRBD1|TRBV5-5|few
CASSSRGQPNSPLHF
TGTGCCAGCAGCTCGAGGGGACAGCCTAATTCACCCCTCCACTTT
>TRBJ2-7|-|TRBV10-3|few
CAISEGTYEQYF
TGTGCCATCAGTGAGGGTACGTACGAGCAGTACTTC
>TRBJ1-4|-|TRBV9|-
CASSARDVNEKLFF
TGTGCCAGCAGCGCACGGGACGTTAATGAAAAACTGTTTTTT
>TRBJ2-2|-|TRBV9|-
CASSRGGKTPGELFF
TGTGCCAGCAGTAGAGGGGGGAAGACCCCCGGGGAGCTGTTTTTT
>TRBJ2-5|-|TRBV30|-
CAYYGTRGETQYF
TGTGCCTATTACGGGACTCGGGGAGAGACCCAGTACTTC
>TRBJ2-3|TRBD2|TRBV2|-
CASTTESSGSIDTQYF
TGTGCCAGCACGACCGAGTCTAGCGGGAGTATAGATACGCAGTATTTT
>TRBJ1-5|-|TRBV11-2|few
CASSSVGGDQPQHF
TGTGCCAGCAGCTCGGTTGGGGGGGATCAGCCCCAGCATTTT
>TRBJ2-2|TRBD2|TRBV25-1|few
CASSNRLAGMTGELFF
TGTGCCAGCAGTAACAGACTAGCCGGAATGACCGGGGAGCTGTTTTTT
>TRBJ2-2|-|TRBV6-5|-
CASSLITGVNTGELFF
TGTGCCAGCAGTTTAATCACAGGAGTCAACACCGGGGAGCTGTTTTTT
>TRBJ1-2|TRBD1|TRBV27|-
CASSLFPGTGVEGYTF
TGTGCCAGCAGTTTATTCCCTGGTACAGGGGTTGAAGGCTACACCTTC
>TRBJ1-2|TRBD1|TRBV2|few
CASSDRGRGYTF
TGTGCCAGCAGTGACAGGGGGCGAGGCTACACCTTC
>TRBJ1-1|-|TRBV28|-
CASSRRGNTEAFF
TGTGCCAGCAGCCGACGGGGGAACACTGAAGCTTTCTTT
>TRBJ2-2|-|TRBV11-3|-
CASSTPGMRDTGELFF
TGTGCCAGCAGCACGCCCGGGATGCGAGACACCGGGGAGCTGTTTTTT
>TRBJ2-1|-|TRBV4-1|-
CASSWGNYEQFF
TGCGCCAGCTCCTGGGGAAACTATGAGCAGTTCTTC
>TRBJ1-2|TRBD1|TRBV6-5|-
CASSRPGTAGYGYTF
TGTGCCAGCAGCCGTCCCGGGACAGCGGGCTATGGCTACACCTTC
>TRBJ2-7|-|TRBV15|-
CATSRIQGSYEQYF
TGTGCCACCAGCAGGATTCAGGGATCCTACGAGCAGTACTTC
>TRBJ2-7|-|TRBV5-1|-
CASSLAGNEAGEQYF
TGCGCCAGCAGCTTGGCCGGGAATGAGGCGGGCGAGCAGTACTTC
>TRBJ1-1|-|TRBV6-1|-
CASSPTEGNTEAFF
TGTGCCAGCAGTCCTACAGAGGGGAACACTGAAGCTTTCTTT
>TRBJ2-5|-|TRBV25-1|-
CASSESPRGQTQYF
TGTGCCAGCAGTGAATCCCCCCGGGGTCAGACCCAGTACTTC
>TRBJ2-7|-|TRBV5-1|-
CASSPPGLPGQYF
TGCGCCAGCAGCCCCCCCGGGTTACCTGGGCAGTACTTC
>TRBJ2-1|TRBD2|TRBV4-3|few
CASSQDHPRAGGTSEQFF
TGCGCCAGCAGCCAAGACCATCCGAGAGCGGGAGGAACATCGGAGCAGTTCTTC
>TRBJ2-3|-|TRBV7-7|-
CASSFGGALTDTQYF
TGTGCTAGCAGCTTTGGGGGGGCCCTCACAGATACGCAGTATTTT
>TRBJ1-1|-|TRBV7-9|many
CASSSSGPGDTEAFF
TGTGCCAGCAGCTCGTCGGGGCCCGGGGACACTGAAGCTTTCTTT
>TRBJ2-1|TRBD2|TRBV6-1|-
CASSASSGGAVGNYNEQFF
TGTGCCAGCAGTGCCTCTAGCGGGGGGGCCGTCGGGAACTACAATGAGCAGTTCTTC
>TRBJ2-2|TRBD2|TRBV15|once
CATKTSGEERTGELFF
TGTGCCACCAAGACTAGCGGGGAGGAGAGGACCGGGGAGCTGTTTTTT
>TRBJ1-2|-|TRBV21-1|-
CAWLDRRANYGYTF
TGTGCCTGGCTAGACAGGAGGGCTAACTATGGCTACACCTTC
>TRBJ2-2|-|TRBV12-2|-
CASRLRRERGQPNTGELFF
TGTGCAAGTCGCTTAAGGCGGGAACGAGGGCAGCCGAACACCGGGGAGCTGTTTTTT
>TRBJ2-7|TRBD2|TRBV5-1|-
CASSRGLAGLSYEQYF
TGCGCCAGCAGCCGGGGACTAGCGGGCCTCTCCTACGAGCAGTACTTC
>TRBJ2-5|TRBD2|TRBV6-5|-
CASRQGGGETQYF
TGTGCCAGCAGACAGGGCGGGGGGGAGACCCAGTACTTC
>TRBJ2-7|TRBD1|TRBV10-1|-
CASASGGPTYEQYF
TGCGCCTCAGCGTCAGGGGGCCCCACCTACGAGCAGTACTTC
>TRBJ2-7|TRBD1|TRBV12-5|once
CASGLTGTGSYEQYF
TGTGCTAGTGGTTTGACCGGGACAGGGAGTTACGAGCAGTACTTC
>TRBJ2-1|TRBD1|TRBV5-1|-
CASSTGTGGVVQFF
TGCGCCAGCAGCACCGGGACAGGGGGCGTTGTGCAGTTCTTC
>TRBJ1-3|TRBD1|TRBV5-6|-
CASSLGTGDLSGNTIYF
TGTGCCAGCAGCCTGGGGACAGGTGATCTCTCTGGAAACACCATATATTTT
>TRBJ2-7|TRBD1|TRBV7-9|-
CASSLRGQGSYEQYF
TGTGCCAGCAGCTTAAGGGGACAGGGGTCCTACGAGCAGTACTTC
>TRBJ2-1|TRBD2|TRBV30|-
CAWSPSGVDEQFF
TGTGCCTGGAGTCCTAGCGGGGTGGATGAGCAGTTCTTC
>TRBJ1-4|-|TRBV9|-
CASSATGLRVEKLFF
TGTGCCAGCAGCGCTACGGGGCTACGGGTTGAAAAACTGTTTTTT
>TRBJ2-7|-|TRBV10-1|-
CASSESQSGEQYF
TGCGCCAGCAGTGAGTCGCAGAGTGGCGAGCAGTACTTC
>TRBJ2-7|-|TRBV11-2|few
CASSLEGPVVEQYF
TGTGCCAGCAGCTTAGAAGGACCGGTGGTCGAGCAGTACTTC
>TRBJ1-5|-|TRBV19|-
CASSIGGGGYSNQPQHF
TGTGCCAGTAGTATTGGTGGAGGGGGGTATAGCAATCAGCCCCAGCATTTT
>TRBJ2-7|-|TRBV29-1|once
CSVGGDRGEQYF
TGCAGCGTTGGGGGGGACCGCGGCGAGCAGTACTTC
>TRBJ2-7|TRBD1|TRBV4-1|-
CASSQEGTGVAYEQYF
TGCGCCAGCAGCCAAGAAGGGACAGGGGTAGCCTACGAGCAGTACTTC
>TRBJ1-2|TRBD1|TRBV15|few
CATSPPVGTGGVPRSGYTF
TGTGCCACCAGCCCCCCGGTTGGGACAGGGGGAGTCCCGCGGAGTGGCTACACCTTC
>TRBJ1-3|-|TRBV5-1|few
CASSLGVPGGNTIYF
TGCGCCAGCAGCTTGGGGGTCCCCGGAGGAAACACCATATATTTT
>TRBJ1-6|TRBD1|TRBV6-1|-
CASSERRQGNSPLHF
TGTGCCAGCAGTGAACGGAGACAGGGGAATTCACCCCTCCACTTT
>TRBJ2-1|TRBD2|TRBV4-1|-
CASSQGTSGNNEQFF
TGCGCCAGCAGCCAGGGGACTAGCGGAAACAATGAGCAGTTCTTC
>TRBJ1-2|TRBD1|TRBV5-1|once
CASSSKGQGPNYGYTF
TGCGCCAGCAGCTCAAAAGGACAGGGTCCTAACTATGGCTACACCTTC